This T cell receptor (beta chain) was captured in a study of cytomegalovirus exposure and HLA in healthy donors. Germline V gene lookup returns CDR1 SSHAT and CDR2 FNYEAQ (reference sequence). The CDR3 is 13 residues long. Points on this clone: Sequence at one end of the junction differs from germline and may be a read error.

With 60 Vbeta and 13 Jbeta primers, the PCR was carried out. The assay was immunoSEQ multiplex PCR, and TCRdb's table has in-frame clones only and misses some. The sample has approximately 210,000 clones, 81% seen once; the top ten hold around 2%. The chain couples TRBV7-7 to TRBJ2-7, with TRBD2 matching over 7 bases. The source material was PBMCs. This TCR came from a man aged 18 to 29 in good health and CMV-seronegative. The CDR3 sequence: CASSSASGYEQYF. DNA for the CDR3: TGTGCTAGCAGCTCAGCTAGCGGCTACGAGCAGTACTTC.